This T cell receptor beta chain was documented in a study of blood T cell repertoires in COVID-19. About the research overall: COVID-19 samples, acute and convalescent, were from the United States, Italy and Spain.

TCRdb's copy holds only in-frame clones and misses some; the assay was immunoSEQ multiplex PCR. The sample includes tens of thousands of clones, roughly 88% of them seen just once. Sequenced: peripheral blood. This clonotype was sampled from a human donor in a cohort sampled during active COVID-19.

CDR3 bases: TGTGCCAGCACGCGGACAGCGAACTATGGCTACACCTTC. Encoded protein: CASTRTANYGYTF. The chain joins TRBV6-5 to TRBJ1-2, with D possibly TRBD1 on 6 matching bases. The germline V gene has CDR1 MNHEY and CDR2 SVGAGI. The CDR3 has 13 amino acids. V gave up 7 bases and J gave up 2 bases, with 11 bases separating them.